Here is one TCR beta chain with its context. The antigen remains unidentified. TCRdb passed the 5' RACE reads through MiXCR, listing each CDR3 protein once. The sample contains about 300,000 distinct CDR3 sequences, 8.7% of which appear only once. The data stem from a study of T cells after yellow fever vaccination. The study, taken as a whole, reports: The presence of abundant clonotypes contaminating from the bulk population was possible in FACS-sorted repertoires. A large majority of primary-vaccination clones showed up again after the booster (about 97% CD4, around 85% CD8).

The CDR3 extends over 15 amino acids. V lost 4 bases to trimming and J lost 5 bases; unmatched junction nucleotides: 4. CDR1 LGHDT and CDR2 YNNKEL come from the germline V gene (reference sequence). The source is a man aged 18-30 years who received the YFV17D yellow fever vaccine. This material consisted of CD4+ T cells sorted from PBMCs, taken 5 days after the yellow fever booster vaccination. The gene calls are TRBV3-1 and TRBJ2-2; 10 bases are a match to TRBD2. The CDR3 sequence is CASSLGLASTGELFF. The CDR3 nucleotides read TGTGCCAGCAGCCTGGGACTAGCGAGTACCGGGGAGCTGTTTTTT.